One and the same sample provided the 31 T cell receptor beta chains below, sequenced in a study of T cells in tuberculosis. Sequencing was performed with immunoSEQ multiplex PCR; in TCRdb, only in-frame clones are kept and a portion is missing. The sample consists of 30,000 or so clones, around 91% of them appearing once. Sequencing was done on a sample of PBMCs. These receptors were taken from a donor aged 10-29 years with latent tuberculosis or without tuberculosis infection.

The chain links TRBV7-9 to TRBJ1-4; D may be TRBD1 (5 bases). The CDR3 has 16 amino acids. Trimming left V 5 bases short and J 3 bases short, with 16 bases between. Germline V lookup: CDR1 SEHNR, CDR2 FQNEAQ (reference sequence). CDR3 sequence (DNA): TGTGCCAGCAGCCCACGCGGACAAGGCCCTAATGAAAAACTGTTTTTT. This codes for CASSPRGQGPNEKLFF.

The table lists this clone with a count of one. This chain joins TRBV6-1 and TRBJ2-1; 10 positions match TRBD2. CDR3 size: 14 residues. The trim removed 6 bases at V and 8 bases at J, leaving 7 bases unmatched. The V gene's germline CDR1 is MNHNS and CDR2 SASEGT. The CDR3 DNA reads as TGTGCCAGCAGGGGACTAGCGAAGGTGCATGAGCAGTTCTTC. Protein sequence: CASRGLAKVHEQFF.

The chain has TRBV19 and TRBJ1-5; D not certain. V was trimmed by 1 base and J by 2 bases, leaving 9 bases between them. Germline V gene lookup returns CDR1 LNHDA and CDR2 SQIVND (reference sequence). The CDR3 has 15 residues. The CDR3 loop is CASSIAAVGNQPQHF. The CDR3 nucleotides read TGTGCCAGTAGTATAGCCGCGGTGGGCAATCAGCCCCAGCATTTT. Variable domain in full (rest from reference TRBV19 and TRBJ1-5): DGGITQSPKYLFRKEGQNVTLSCEQNLNHDAMYWYRQDPGQGLRLIYYSQIVNDFQKGDIAEGYSVSREKKESFPLTVTSAQKNPTAFYLCASSIAAVGNQPQHFGDGTRLSIL.

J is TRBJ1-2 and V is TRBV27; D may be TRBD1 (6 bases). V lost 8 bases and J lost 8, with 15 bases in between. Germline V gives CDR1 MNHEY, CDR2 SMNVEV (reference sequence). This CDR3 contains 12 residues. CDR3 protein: CASRSQGPGYTF. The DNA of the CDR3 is TGTGCCAGCCGCAGCCAGGGGCCCGGCTACACCTTC.

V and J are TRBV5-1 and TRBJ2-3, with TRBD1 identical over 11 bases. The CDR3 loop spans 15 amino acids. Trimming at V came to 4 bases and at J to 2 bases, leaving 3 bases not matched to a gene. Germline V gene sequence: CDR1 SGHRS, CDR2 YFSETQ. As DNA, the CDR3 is TGCGCCAGCAGCCCAGGACAGGGGGCCACAGATACGCAGTATTTT. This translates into CASSPGQGATDTQYF.

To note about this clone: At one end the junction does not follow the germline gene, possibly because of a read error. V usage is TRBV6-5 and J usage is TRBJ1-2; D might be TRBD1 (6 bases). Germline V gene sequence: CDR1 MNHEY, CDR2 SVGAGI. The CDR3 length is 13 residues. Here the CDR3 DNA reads TGTGCCAGCAGTCACTCGACAGGCTATGGCTACACCTTC. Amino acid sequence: CASSHSTGYGYTF.

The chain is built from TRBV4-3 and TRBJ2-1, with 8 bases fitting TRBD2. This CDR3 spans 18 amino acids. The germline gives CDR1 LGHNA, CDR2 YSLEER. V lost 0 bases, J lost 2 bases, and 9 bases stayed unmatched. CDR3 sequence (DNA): TGCGCCAGCAGCCAAGATCACGGGGACGGGGGGGCCTACAATGAGCAGTTCTTC. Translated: CASSQDHGDGGAYNEQFF.

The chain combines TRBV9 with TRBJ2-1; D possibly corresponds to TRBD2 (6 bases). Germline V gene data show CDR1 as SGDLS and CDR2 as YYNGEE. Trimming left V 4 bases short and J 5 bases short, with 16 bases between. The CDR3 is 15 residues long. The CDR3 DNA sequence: TGTGCCAGCAGCCCGGGAGTCCATTCCAACAATGAGCAGTTCTTC. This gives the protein CASSPGVHSNNEQFF.

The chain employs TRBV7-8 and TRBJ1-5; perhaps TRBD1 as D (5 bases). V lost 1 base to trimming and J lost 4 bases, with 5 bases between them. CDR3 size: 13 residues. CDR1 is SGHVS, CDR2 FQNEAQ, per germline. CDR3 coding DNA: TGTGCCAGCAGCTTAGACAGGAATCAGCCCCAGCATTTT. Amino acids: CASSLDRNQPQHF.

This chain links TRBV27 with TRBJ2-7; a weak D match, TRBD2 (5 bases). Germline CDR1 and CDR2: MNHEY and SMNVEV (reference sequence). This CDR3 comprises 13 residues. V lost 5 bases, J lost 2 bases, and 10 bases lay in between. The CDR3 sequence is CASSRRGAYEQYF. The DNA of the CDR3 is TGTGCCAGCAGTCGCCGGGGTGCCTACGAGCAGTACTTC.

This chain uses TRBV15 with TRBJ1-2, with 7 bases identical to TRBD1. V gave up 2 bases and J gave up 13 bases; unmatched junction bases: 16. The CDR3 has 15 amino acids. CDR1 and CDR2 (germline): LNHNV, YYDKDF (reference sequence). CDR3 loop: CATSRLREGTAESTF. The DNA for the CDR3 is TGTGCCACCAGCAGACTCCGTGAAGGGACAGCGGAGAGCACCTTC.

In DNA, the CDR3 is TGTGCCAGCAGTGAAGCTGGGGGACAGGGGAACACTGAAGCTTTCTTT. This codes for CASSEAGGQGNTEAFF. This rearrangement joins TRBV6-1 to TRBJ1-1; 9 positions agree with TRBD1. This CDR3 has 16 amino acids. V gave up 0 bases and J gave up 1 base; unmatched junction bases: 3. CDR1 and CDR2 (germline): MNHNS, SASEGT.

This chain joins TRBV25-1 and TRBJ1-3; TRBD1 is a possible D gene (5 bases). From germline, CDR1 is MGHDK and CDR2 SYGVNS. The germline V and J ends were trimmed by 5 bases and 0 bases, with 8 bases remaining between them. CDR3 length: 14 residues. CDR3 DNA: TGTGCCAGCAGTTGGACAATCTCTGGAAACACCATATATTTT. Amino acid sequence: CASSWTISGNTIYF.

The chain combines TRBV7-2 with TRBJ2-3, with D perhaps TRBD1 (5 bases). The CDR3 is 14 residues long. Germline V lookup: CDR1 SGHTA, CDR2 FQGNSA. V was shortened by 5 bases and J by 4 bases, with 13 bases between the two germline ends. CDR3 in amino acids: CASSRWWTSDTQYF. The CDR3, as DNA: TGTGCCAGCAGCCGCTGGTGGACATCAGATACGCAGTATTTT.

DNA for the CDR3: TGTGCCAGCAGCGGGACTGGGACTAGCGTTCAGTACTTC. This gives the protein CASSGTGTSVQYF. The chain has TRBV9 and TRBJ2-4, with 10 bases that match TRBD2. This CDR3 spans 13 amino acids. From germline, CDR1 is SGDLS and CDR2 YYNGEE. The ends lost 3 bases at V and 11 bases at J; junction bases unmatched: 5.

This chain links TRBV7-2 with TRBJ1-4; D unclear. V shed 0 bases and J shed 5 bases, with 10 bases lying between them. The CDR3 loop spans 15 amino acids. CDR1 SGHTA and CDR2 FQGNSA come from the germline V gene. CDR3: CASSLAAAGNEKLFF. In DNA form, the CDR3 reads TGTGCCAGCAGCTTAGCGGCGGCGGGGAATGAAAAACTGTTTTTT. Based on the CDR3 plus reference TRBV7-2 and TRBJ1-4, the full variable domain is GAGVSQSPSNKVTEKGKDVELRCDPISGHTALYWYRQSLGQGLEFLIYFQGNSAPDKSGLPSDRFSAERTGGSVSTLTIQRTQQEDSAVYLCASSLAAAGNEKLFFGSGTQLSVL.

CDR3 coding DNA: TGCGCCAGCAGTCAGATTATACAGGGATCCCACGAGCAGTACTTC. As protein: CASSQIIQGSHEQYF. The chain combines TRBV23-1 with TRBJ2-7; D perhaps matches TRBD1 (6 bases). TRBV23-1 is an ORF for which the function is uncertain. The V end lost 3 bases, the J end lost 5 bases, and 17 bases lay between the germline ends. The CDR3 runs 15 residues.

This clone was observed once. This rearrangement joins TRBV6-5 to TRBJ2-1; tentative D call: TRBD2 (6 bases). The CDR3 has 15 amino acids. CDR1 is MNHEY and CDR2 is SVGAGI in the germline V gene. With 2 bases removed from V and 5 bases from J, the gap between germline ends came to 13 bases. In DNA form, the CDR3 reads TGTGCCAGCAGTTACCGCCGGGGGAGAGACAATGAGCAGTTCTTC. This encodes CASSYRRGRDNEQFF.

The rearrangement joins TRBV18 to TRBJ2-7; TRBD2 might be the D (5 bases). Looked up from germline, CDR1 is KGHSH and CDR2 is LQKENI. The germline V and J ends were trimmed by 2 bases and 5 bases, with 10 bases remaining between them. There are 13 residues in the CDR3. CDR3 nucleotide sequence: TGTGCCAGCTCACCATCGTCCGGGGACGAGCAGTACTTC. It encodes CASSPSSGDEQYF.

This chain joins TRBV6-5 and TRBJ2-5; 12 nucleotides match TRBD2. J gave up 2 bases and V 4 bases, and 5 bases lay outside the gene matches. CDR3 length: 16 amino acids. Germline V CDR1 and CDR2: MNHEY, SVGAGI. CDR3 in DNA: TGTGCCAGCAGTTCCCTAGCGGGGGGGCGTCAAGAGACCCAGTACTTC. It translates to CASSSLAGGRQETQYF.

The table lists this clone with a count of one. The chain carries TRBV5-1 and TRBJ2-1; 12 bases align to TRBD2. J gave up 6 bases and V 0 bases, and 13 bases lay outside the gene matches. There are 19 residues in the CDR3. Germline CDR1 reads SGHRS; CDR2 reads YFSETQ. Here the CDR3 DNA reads TGCGCCAGCAGCTTGGCCATCGTCAGACTAGCGGGAGAACTCAATGAGCAGTTCTTC. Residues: CASSLAIVRLAGELNEQFF.

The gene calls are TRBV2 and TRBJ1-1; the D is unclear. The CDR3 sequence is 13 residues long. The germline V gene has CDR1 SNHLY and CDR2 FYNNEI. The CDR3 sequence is CALAGLMNTEAFF. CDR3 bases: TGTGCGTTGGCGGGTTTGATGAACACTGAAGCTTTCTTT.

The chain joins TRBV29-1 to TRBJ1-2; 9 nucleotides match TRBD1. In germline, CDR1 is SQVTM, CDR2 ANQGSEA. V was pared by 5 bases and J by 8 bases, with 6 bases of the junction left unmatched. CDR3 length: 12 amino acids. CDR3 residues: CSVPTGGWGYTF. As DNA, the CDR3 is TGCAGCGTTCCTACAGGGGGCTGGGGCTACACCTTC. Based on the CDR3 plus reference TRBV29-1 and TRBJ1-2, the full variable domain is SAVISQKPSRDICQRGTSLTIQCQVDSQVTMMFWYRQQPGQSLTLIATANQGSEATYESGFVIDKFPISRPNLTFSTLTVSNMSPEDSSIYLCSVPTGGWGYTFGSGTRLTVV.

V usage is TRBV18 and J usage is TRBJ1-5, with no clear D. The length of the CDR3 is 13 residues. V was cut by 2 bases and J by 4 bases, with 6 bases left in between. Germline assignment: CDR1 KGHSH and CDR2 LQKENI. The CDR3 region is CASSPGENQPQHF. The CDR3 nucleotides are TGTGCCAGCTCACCAGGGGAGAATCAGCCCCAGCATTTT.

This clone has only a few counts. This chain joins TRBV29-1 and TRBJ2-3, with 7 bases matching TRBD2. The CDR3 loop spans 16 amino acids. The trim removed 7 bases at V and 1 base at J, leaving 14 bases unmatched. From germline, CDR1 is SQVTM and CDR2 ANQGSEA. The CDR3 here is CSAPGGGSAGTDTQYF. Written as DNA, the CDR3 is TGCAGCGCCCCGGGGGGAGGGTCAGCGGGCACAGATACGCAGTATTTT.

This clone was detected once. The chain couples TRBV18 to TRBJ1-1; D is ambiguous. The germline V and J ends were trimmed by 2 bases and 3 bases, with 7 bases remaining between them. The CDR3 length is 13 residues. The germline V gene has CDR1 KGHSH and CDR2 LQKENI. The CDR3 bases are TGTGCCAGCTCACCAGAGGTGGACACTGAAGCTTTCTTT. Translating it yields CASSPEVDTEAFF.

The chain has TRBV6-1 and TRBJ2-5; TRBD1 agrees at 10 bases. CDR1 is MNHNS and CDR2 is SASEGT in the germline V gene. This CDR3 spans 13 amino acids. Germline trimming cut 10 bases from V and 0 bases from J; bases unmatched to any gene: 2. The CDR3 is CATGTGDQETQYF. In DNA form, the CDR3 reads TGTGCCACCGGGACAGGGGACCAAGAGACCCAGTACTTC.

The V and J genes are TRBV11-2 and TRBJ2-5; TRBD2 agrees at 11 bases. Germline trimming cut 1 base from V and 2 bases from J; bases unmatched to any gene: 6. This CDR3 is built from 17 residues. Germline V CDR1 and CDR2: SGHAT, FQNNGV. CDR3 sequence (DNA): TGTGCCAGCAGCTTAGTTTTCACTAGCGGGAGACAAGAGACCCAGTACTTC. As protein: CASSLVFTSGRQETQYF. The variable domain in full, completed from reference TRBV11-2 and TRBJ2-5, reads EAGVAQSPRYKIIEKRQSVAFWCNPISGHATLYWYQQILGQGPKLLIQFQNNGVVDDSQLPKDRFSAERLKGVDSTLKIQPAKLEDSAVYLCASSLVFTSGRQETQYFGPGTRLLVL.

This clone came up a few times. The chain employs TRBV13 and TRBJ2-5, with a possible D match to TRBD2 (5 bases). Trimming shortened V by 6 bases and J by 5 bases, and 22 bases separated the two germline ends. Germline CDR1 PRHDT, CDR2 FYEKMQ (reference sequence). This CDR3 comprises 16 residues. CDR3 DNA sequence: TGTGCCAGCAGAACTCTTGCCGGACTTGTCGCGGAGACCCAGTACTTC. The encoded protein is CASRTLAGLVAETQYF.

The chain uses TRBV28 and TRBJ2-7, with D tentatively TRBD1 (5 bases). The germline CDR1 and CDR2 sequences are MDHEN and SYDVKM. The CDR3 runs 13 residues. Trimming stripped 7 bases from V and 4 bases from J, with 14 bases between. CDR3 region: CASTPGYLYEQYF. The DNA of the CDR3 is TGTGCCAGCACGCCAGGGTACTTGTACGAGCAGTACTTC.

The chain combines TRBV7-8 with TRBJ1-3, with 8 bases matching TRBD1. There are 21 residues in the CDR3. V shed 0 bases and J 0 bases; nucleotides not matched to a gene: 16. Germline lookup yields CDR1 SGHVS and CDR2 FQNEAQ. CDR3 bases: TGTGCCAGCAGCTTAGCGAGGAGCGCTGGACAGGGACGTACCTCTGGAAACACCATATATTTT. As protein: CASSLARSAGQGRTSGNTIYF.